This T cell receptor (beta chain) is drawn from a study of CD8+ T cells in alopecia areata. This clone was detected only once. Germline V CDR1 and CDR2: SGHDN, FVKESK. CDR3 length: 12 residues. V was trimmed by 2 bases and J by 4 bases, leaving 6 bases between them. cDNA reverse transcribed from extracted RNA served as the sequencing template. This table comes from immunoSEQ multiplex PCR, and its TCRdb copy is limited to in-frame clones, with some not included. The data contain fewer than 110,000 clones, 80% to 90% of them singletons. Treatment indicated: oral pan-JAK inhibitor, 5-10 mg twice daily. The TCR sequence derives from a human donor with alopecia areata. The chain links TRBV14 to TRBJ2-7; D is uncertain. This material consisted of CD8+ T cells sorted from blood, taken between weeks 30 and 35, from a patient treated with tofacitinib. CDR3 sequence reads: CASSQNGYEQYF. CDR3 sequence (DNA): TGTGCCAGCAGCCAAAATGGGTACGAGCAGTACTTC.